This TCR beta chain appears in the sequencing data of a study of T cells after yellow fever vaccination. Notes on the study in general: The study found a weaker secondary response that peaked faster, day 5 versus 15.

From the 5' RACE reads, TCRdb called clonotypes with MiXCR, one entry per CDR3 protein. The data hold 600,000 to 750,000 distinct CDR3 sequences, with about 12% observed a single time. As concerns this clonotype: Its antigen is as yet unknown.

V lost 0 bases to trimming and J lost 5 bases, with 9 bases between them. Per the germline V gene, CDR1 is SGDLS and CDR2 is YYNGEE. The CDR3 totals 13 residues. The sample consisted of PBMCs, taken on the day of the yellow fever booster vaccination. This sequence was found in a man aged 25 to 40 who received the YFV17D yellow fever vaccine. This chain links TRBV9 with TRBJ2-7; D remains ambiguous. The CDR3 nucleotides read TGTGCCAGCAGCGTAGGATCAGTTAACGAGCAGTACTTC. It encodes CASSVGSVNEQYF.